This is a list of T cell receptor beta chains from one sample in a study of shared clonotypes between healthy human individuals. The data were produced by immunoSEQ multiplex PCR, yet TCRdb's version contains in-frame clones alone and is incomplete. The repertoire has 2 million to 2.5 million clones, over 90% of them found once; the top ten carry 0.35% to 0.5%. The sequenced sample consisted of naive CD4+ T cells from PBMCs. The receptors stem from a man younger than 30 in good health. Some clones in this sample may be carry-over from other donors' samples. CDR3s include the opening cysteine and the closing phenylalanine or tryptophan. D genes are given only for firm matches. Where a row states a size, it is once, few, many or the class of an expanded clone; other rows omit it.

TRBV5-8,-,TRBJ2-7,-,TGTGCCAGCAGCTCGTCCCGGGGACGCACCTACGAGCAGTACTTC,CASSSSRGRTYEQYF
TRBV4-3,-,TRBJ2-1,-,TGCGCCAGCAGCCAAGATAAGACGACCTACAATGAGCAGTTCTTC,CASSQDKTTYNEQFF
TRBV5-1,-,TRBJ2-1,-,TGCGCCAGCAGCGAGGGGTCGGGGGACAATGAGCAGTTCTTC,CASSEGSGDNEQFF
TRBV9,-,TRBJ1-2,-,TGTGCCAGCAGCGCGGCCCAAGTTGACAGAACCAGTGGCTACACCTTC,CASSAAQVDRTSGYTF
TRBV9,-,TRBJ1-4,TRBD1,TGTGCCAGCAGCGTAGCTGGGACAGGGCCTGGGGAACTGTTTTTT,CASSVAGTGPGELFF
TRBV5-1,-,TRBJ1-1,-,TGCGCCAGCAGCGGCGTTCGGTTGGGTAACACTGAAGCTTTCTTT,CASSGVRLGNTEAFF
TRBV5-1,-,TRBJ2-1,TRBD2,TGCGCCAGCAGCCCCCCGACTAGCGGCTCCTACAATGAGCAGTTCTTC,CASSPPTSGSYNEQFF
TRBV7-3,-,TRBJ2-2,TRBD2,TGTGCCAGCAGCTTACTGCCAGCGGGGCATATTACCGGGGAGCTGTTTTTT,CASSLLPAGHITGELFF
TRBV28,-,TRBJ2-2,-,TGTGCCAGCAGGCTAGCATTTCAGTCCGGGGAGCTGTTTTTT,CASRLAFQSGELFF
TRBV5-4,-,TRBJ2-5,-,TGTGCCAGCAGGGGGATGGGGGGTGAAGAGACCCAGTACTTC,CASRGMGGEETQYF
TRBV5-1,once,TRBJ1-1,TRBD1,TGCGCCAGCAGCTTTGACAGGGCGGGGGGCACTGAAGCTTTCTTT,CASSFDRAGGTEAFF
TRBV2,-,TRBJ1-1,-,TGTGCCAGCAGTTCCGCCCTACGGGGCACTGAAGCTTTCTTT,CASSSALRGTEAFF
TRBV11-2,-,TRBJ1-2,TRBD1,TGTGCCAGCAGCCTCGGGACAGGGTGGCGTGGCTACACCTTC,CASSLGTGWRGYTF
TRBV19,-,TRBJ1-2,TRBD1,TGTGCCAGTAGTGGGACAGGGGTCTATGGCTACACCTTC,CASSGTGVYGYTF
TRBV5-8,-,TRBJ2-7,-,TGTGCCAGCAGCGTACCCAGGCACCACGAGCAGTACTTC,CASSVPRHHEQYF
TRBV4-2,-,TRBJ2-5,TRBD1,TGTGCCAGCAGCCCCGGGACAGGGTTGGGGTACCAAGAGACCCAGTACTTC,CASSPGTGLGYQETQYF
TRBV7-3,-,TRBJ1-2,TRBD1,TGTGCCAGCAGCTTAACCACAGGACAGGGACGGGCGTGCTACACCTTC,CASSLTTGQGRACYTF
TRBV5-1,-,TRBJ2-2,-,TGCGCCAGCAGCTTGGCCACGTTGTCCGGGGAGCTGTTTTTT,CASSLATLSGELFF
TRBV4-3,-,TRBJ1-1,-,TGCGCCAGCAGCCACATCGACAGGAACACTGAAGCTTTCTTT,CASSHIDRNTEAFF
TRBV28,once,TRBJ2-1,TRBD2,TGTGCCAGCAGTTCACTAGCGGGGCTGTCCTACAATGAGCAGTTCTTC,CASSSLAGLSYNEQFF
TRBV5-1,-,TRBJ1-2,-,TGCGCCAGCAGCTTTGGGTCGTCGCTAGCTAACTATGGCTACACCTTC,CASSFGSSLANYGYTF
TRBV18,-,TRBJ2-1,-,TGTGCCAGCTCACCATTCACAGAACGACGGCTCGATGAGCAGTTCTTC,CASSPFTERRLDEQFF
TRBV6-5,-,TRBJ1-2,-,TGTGCCAGCAGTTACAACAGGAGGGCCTATGGCTACACCTTC,CASSYNRRAYGYTF
TRBV7-3,-,TRBJ2-3,TRBD2,TGTGCCAGCAGCTGGGGCGGGAGGATGGAAACAGATACGCAGTATTTT,CASSWGGRMETDTQYF
TRBV28,-,TRBJ1-5,-,TGTGCCAGCAGTTTACCCGGGGGCCAGCCCCAGCATTTT,CASSLPGGQPQHF
TRBV21-1,-,TRBJ2-7,-,TGTGCCAGCAGCACCTGCCGGAGGACAGGGGGCGACGAGCAGTACTTC,CASSTCRRTGGDEQYF
TRBV5-1,-,TRBJ2-2,-,TGCGCCAGCAGCTTAACCACCGGGGAGCTGTTTTTT,CASSLTTGELFF
TRBV19,-,TRBJ2-5,TRBD2,TGTGCCAGTAGTATAGCAGGGAGGGGTCAGACCCAGTACTTC,CASSIAGRGQTQYF
TRBV5-4,once,TRBJ1-1,-,TGTGCCAGCAGCTTCGGGCACACTGAAGCTTTCTTT,CASSFGHTEAFF
TRBV18,once,TRBJ2-5,-,TGTGCCAGCTCACCTGTGTACCAAGAGACCCAGTACTTC,CASSPVYQETQYF
TRBV25-1,-,TRBJ1-2,-,TGTGCCAGCAGTGAATATGGAGGCTACACCTTC,CASSEYGGYTF